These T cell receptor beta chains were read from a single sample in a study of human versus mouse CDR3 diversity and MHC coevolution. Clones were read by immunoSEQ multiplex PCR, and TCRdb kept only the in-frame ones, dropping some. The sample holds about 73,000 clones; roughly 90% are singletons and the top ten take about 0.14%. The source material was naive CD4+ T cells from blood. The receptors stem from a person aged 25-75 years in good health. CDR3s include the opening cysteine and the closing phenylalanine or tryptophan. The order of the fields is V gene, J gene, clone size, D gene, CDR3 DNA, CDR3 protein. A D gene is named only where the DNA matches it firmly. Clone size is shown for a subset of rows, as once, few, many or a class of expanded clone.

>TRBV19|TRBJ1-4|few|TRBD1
TGTGCCAGTAGTGGACAGGGGGCGGTGAATGAAAAACTGTTTTTT
CASSGQGAVNEKLFF
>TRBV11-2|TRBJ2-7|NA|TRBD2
TGTGCCAGCAGCTTAGAATTGGGGAGGGAACCCCTTTACTACGAGCAGTACTTC
CASSLELGREPLYYEQYF
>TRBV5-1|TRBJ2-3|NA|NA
TGCGCCAGCAGCTCTACCGGGGCAGATACGCAGTATTTT
CASSSTGADTQYF
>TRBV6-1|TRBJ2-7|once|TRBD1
TGTGCCAGCAGTACTGCCGGGACAGGGCCCTACGAGCAGTACTTC
CASSTAGTGPYEQYF
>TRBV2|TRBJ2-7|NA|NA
TGTGCCAGCAGTGGCGCCTACGAGCAGTACTTC
CASSGAYEQYF
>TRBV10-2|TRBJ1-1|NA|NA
TGCGCCAGCAGCCACGGGACACCGCTGTCAGCTTTCTTT
CASSHGTPLSAFF
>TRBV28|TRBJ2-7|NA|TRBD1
TGTGCCAGCAGGGGAACAGGGGCCGGAACCTACGAGCAGTACTTC
CASRGTGAGTYEQYF
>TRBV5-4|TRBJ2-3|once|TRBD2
TGTGCCAGCAGCCAAAGACTAGCGGGAGTGAAAGATACGCAGTATTTT
CASSQRLAGVKDTQYF
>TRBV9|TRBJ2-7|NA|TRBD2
TGTGCCAGCAGCGGGACCGGGACTAGCTATACCGAGCAGTACTTC
CASSGTGTSYTEQYF
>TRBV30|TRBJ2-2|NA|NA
TGTGCCTGGAGTTCAGGGCAAGTCGGGGAGCTGTTTTTT
CAWSSGQVGELFF
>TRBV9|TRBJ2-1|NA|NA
TGTGCCAGCAGCGCCACAACCTCAGACATCTACAATGAGCAGTTCTTC
CASSATTSDIYNEQFF
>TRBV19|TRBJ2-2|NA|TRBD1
TGTGCCAGTACCCTACAGGGGGCAAGAGGGGGGGAGCTGTTTTTT
CASTLQGARGGELFF
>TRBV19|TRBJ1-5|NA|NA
TGTGCCAGTAGTAGGCCCACAGGGCTGGATCAGCCCCAGCATTTT
CASSRPTGLDQPQHF
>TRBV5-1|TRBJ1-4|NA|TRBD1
TGCGCCAGCAGCCCCGGGACAGGTGGTGAAAAACTGTTTTTT
CASSPGTGGEKLFF
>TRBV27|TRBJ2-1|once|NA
TGTGCCAGCAGCCTCCGGACAGAGCGCTCCTACAATGAGCAGTTCTTC
CASSLRTERSYNEQFF
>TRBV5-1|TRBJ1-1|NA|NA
TGCGCCAGCAGCTTGGGGGGCGCGGGGGACACTGAAGCTTTCTTT
CASSLGGAGDTEAFF
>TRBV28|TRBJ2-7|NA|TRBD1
TGTGCCAGCAGTTATCGACAGGGTTCCGCGACTACCTACGAGCAGTACTTC
CASSYRQGSATTYEQYF
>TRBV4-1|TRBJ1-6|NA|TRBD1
TGCGCCAGCAGCCAATTTGGGACAGGGGCTTATAATTCACCCCTCCACTTT
CASSQFGTGAYNSPLHF
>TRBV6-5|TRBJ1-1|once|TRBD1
TGTGCCAGCAGCCTCGGACAGGGGGCATTTGAAGCTTTCTTT
CASSLGQGAFEAFF
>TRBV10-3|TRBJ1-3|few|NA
TGTGCCATGGCGGGGGCCTCTGGAAACACCATATATTTT
CAMAGASGNTIYF
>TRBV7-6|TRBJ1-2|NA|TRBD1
TGTGCCAGCAGCTTAGGACAGGGCTATGGCTACACCTTC
CASSLGQGYGYTF
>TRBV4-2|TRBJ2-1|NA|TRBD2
TGTGCCAGCAGCCAAGATGCACCAGGGACTAGCGGGAACTACAATGAGCAGTTCTTC
CASSQDAPGTSGNYNEQFF
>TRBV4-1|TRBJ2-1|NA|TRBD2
TGCGCCAGCAGCCAACCCGTGACGGGGACTACCTACAATGAGCAGTTCTTC
CASSQPVTGTTYNEQFF
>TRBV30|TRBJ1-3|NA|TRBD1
TGTGCCTTTTCGACAGGGGGCCTTGGAAACACCATATATTTT
CAFSTGGLGNTIYF
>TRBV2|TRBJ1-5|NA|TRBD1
TGTGCCAGCACTGAACAGGGGGCCTTCAATCAGCCCCAGCATTTT
CASTEQGAFNQPQHF